This TCR beta chain derives from a study of response to subunit inactivated influenza vaccine. Whole-study findings and limits: That few new T cells are recruited by each seasonal influenza vaccination was the authors' suggestion.

Germline values: CDR1 SGHVS, CDR2 FNYEAQ. Trimming shortened V by 3 bases and J by 0 bases, and 21 bases separated the two germline ends. The CDR3 totals 19 residues. Points on this clonotype: The antigen is undetermined.

TCRdb reprocessed the RT-PCR reads via MiXCR and lists one record per CDR3 protein. This sample has hundreds of thousands of distinct CDR3 sequences, with around a sixth found just once. The chain couples TRBV7-6 to TRBJ2-1; TRBD2 might be the D (6 bases). The source of this sequence is a man aged 50 or older who received an inactivated influenza vaccine. This sample comprised PBMCs from blood, obtained approximately 5 days after vaccination. CDR3 amino acids: CASSLQGRWDLSSYNEQFF. CDR3 in DNA: TGTGCCAGCAGCTTGCAAGGGAGGTGGGACCTCAGCTCCTACAATGAGCAGTTCTTC.